The 2 T cell receptor beta chains below come from one sample, sequenced in a study of shared clonotypes between healthy human individuals (TCRdb year 2020). For the CD8 naive samples, CD45RO-negative cells were positively selected for CCR7, yielding a CD45RA+CCR7+ population from which TemRA cells were excluded. The library was produced with the immunoSEQ multiplex PCR assay. Here the immuneACCESS table is served through TCRdb, limited to in-frame sequences with V and J called. Missing clones are a known gap in these copies; in checked studies unresolved V genes cover under half, and the rest lacks a known reason. Present in this sample are approximately 2,200,000 clones, about 93% of which were seen just once. The ten largest clones add up to under 2% of the sample. The sample taken for sequencing was naive CD8+ T cells from PBMCs. According to the study, the label for this sample's cell subset or site signals: CD45RA+CCR7+. These receptors came from a man between 18 and 35 years old in good health. Some clones in this sample may be carry-over from other donors' samples.

The gene calls are TRBV28 and TRBJ2-5; 10 nucleotides align to TRBD1. The J call is in doubt because the DNA end fits TRBJ2-7 better. This CDR3 is built from 14 residues. Germline CDR1 MDHEN, CDR2 SYDVKM. The CDR3 DNA reads TGTGCCAGCAGCGAGACAGGGGGCATCTACGAGCAGTACTTC. This gives the protein CASSETGGIYEQYF.

In this sample, this clone turned up once. The chain links TRBV27 to TRBJ1-2; D call uncertain. The CDR3 runs to 11 residues. Deletions cut 5 bases from V and 4 bases from J, with 5 bases between. Germline assignment: CDR1 MNHEY and CDR2 SMNVEV (reference sequence). The CDR3 region is CASSRGYGYTF. CDR3 DNA sequence: TGTGCCAGCAGTCGGGGCTATGGCTACACCTTC.